This T cell receptor (beta chain) was profiled in a study of control samples from healthy donors and cancer patients. Here immunoSEQ multiplex PCR was the method, and the copy in TCRdb shows in-frame clones only, minus some. This sample has about 73,000 clones, with 90% to 95% found just once. Germline V gene data show CDR1 as SNHLY and CDR2 as FYNNEI. The CDR3 extends over 15 amino acids. Between the trimmed V and J ends, which lost 4 bases and 4 bases, there was a span of 14 bases. The chain joins TRBV2 to TRBJ2-1; D may be TRBD1 (5 bases). Source material: blood. The receptor comes from a woman aged 40 to 50 in good health. CDR3 coding DNA: TGTGCCAGCAGTGGGCAGGGCTCTACTTACAATGAGCAGTTCTTC. This translates into CASSGQGSTYNEQFF.